The rows below give T cell receptor beta chains drawn from one sample of a study of T-cell memory formation after mild COVID-19. TCRdb reanalysed the 5' RACE reads using MiXCR and keeps one entry per CDR3 protein. Of under 250,000 distinct CDR3 sequences listed, around 30% are singletons. The sequencing sample was made of PBMCs or a T cell subset sorted from them (not recorded which). The receptors derive from an adult woman who had mild COVID-19 (a few samples of this study predate the infection). Cell type and time point are not known. The CDR3 runs from the conserved cysteine through the conserved F or W.

TRBJ2-5,TRBV7-2,CASSLVGVLSGGRETQYF
TRBJ2-1,TRBV7-9,CASSLFRVNEQFF
TRBJ2-3,TRBV20-1,CSARESRGFTDTQYF
TRBJ2-5,TRBV20-1,CSARGTGFQETQYF
TRBJ1-3,TRBV9,CASSVGGTGNTIYF
TRBJ2-5,TRBV20-1,CSARDWETQYF
TRBJ2-7,TRBV15,CATTREGGPYEQYF
TRBJ2-5,TRBV28,CASSLAGTTQETQYF
TRBJ2-7,TRBV3-1,CASSPSQGAYEQYF
TRBJ2-3,TRBV7-9,CASSLGTGASTDTQYF
TRBJ1-1,TRBV4-1,CASSQLANTEAFF
TRBJ2-5,TRBV12-3/TRBV12-4,CASSFRAGETQYF
TRBJ1-1,TRBV6-2/TRBV6-3,CASVRGGYTEAFF
TRBJ2-7,TRBV27,CASSSLADSLYEQYF
TRBJ2-1,TRBV29-1,CSARSFSYNEQFF
TRBJ2-3,TRBV20-1,CSAPTDTQYF
TRBJ2-3,TRBV2,CASSEGTGATDTQYF
TRBJ1-1,TRBV7-6,CASSLARDMNTEAFF
TRBJ2-1,TRBV5-1,CASKAGDHNEQFF
TRBJ2-7,TRBV15,CATSSTPDSYEQYF
TRBJ2-1,TRBV7-2,CASSEGRGESGYNEQFF
TRBJ2-7,TRBV29-1,CSVRDRRATYEQYF
TRBJ1-5,TRBV7-9,CASSLAQGFGQPQHF
TRBJ2-6,TRBV12-3/TRBV12-4,CASRAGANVLTF
TRBJ2-2,TRBV7-2,CASSLGGSGRVTGELFF
TRBJ2-2,TRBV9,CASSVVGAGSPGELFF
TRBJ2-3,TRBV11-2,CASSLDNPPADTQYF
TRBJ2-7,TRBV12-3/TRBV12-4,CASNAQGQTYEQYF
TRBJ1-1,TRBV12-3/TRBV12-4,CASSYNAEAFF
TRBJ1-2,TRBV12-3/TRBV12-4,CASSLGGQYYGYTF
TRBJ2-7,TRBV5-1,CASSSYQGDEQYF
TRBJ1-6,TRBV10-3,CAISESGIQGGSPLHF
TRBJ2-1,TRBV29-1,CSVREPGSYNEQFF
TRBJ2-1,TRBV30,CAWSVGGGGGEQFF
TRBJ2-1,TRBV7-6,CASTLGREQFF
TRBJ2-1,TRBV3-1,CASSQARRAEQFF
TRBJ2-7,TRBV6-2/TRBV6-3,CASSYPHWNVYEQYF
TRBJ2-1,TRBV18,CASSPPQGGPSSYNEQFF
TRBJ2-2,TRBV27,CASSKEGQGVSGELFF
TRBJ2-2,TRBV7-9,CASSYVVTPGELFF
TRBJ2-7,TRBV7-9,CASSFLTGDSYEQYF
TRBJ2-3,TRBV4-1,CASSQRLAGGLGTDTQYF
TRBJ2-3,TRBV6-6,CASRSAGVETDTQYF
TRBJ2-7,TRBV6-5,CASRDPYEQYF
TRBJ1-1,TRBV10-3,CAIRGQGIGNTEAFF